The source of this T cell receptor beta chain is a study of T cell responses to AZD1222 COVID-19 vaccine (TCRdb year 2021). Study-level background: AZD1222 recipients given second doses at about 4 weeks or at about 12 weeks were pooled, since spike-specific TCR depth and breadth were not found to differ between the two schedules. Trial participants were enrolled by age into subgroups of 18-55, 56-69 and 70-plus years, and around 150, 29 and 61 TCR-sequenced participants, respectively, were included in these subgroups. TCR sequencing covered fewer than 250 trial participants: around 210 given two doses of AZD1222 and 26 given two doses of MenACWY control vaccine. Here is what the overall study found, with its caveats: After two AZD1222 doses, both the breadth and the depth of spike-specific TCRs were significantly higher than at day 0 and than in MenACWY recipients. No day 14 peak-response samples were available, so repertoires were characterized only after the peak T cell response. Reportedly, close to half of the unique spike-specific TCRs recognized epitopes lying outside the regions that are mutated in the B.1.351 and B.1.1.7 variants. Only 5 to 7 AZD1222 recipients were SARS-CoV-2 seropositive at baseline, limiting conclusions about previously exposed vaccinees. In the small 56-69-year group, the increase in depth fell short of significance, most likely because of low power. The whole spike protein was spanned by vaccine-associated CD4 TCRs, and dominant responses were seen in regions 160-218 and 743-854. Most participants were white British and females outnumbered males, and the authors suggested that clonal diversity may have been underestimated.

Points on this clone: The antigen this receptor binds is unknown. Per-base qualities were not stored, and no clone one base away is much larger.

The CDR3 regions of human TCRbeta chains were analyzed by immunosequencing. Turning to the authors' computational methods: Repertoire TCRs were matched against a reference library of SARS-CoV-2-specific TCRs generated with the MIRA antigen-specificity platform. Breadth was defined as the fraction of unique TCRs that were SARS-CoV-2-associated, and depth was defined as the fraction of total T cells that were SARS-CoV-2-associated. Using the MIRA data, each spike-specific TCR was assigned both to the spike region to which the TCR was reactive and to a CD4 or CD8 class. Log10-transformed breadth and depth values were compared by one-way ANOVA with Sidak's multiple comparisons tests. This is the immuneACCESS table as TCRdb keeps it, with only in-frame sequences that have V and J called. A part of the clones is gone; compared with another copy, unresolved V genes explain less than half, and the rest is unexplained. That table furnishes V, J and clone size, whereas the DNA furnished D and trimming. Recorded for this sample are fewer than 110,000 clones; approximately 88% of them occurred a single time. The ten biggest clones cover 20% to 25% of the sample.

Sequences MNHNS (CDR1) and SASEGT (CDR2) are obtained from the germline V gene. Trimming costs V 3 bases and J 0 bases, and their ends lie 11 bases apart. Counted from cysteine to phenylalanine, this CDR3 has 15 amino acids. The retained sequence is limited to the CDR3, 45 bases, with the frame set at the first base. This sample's time point label indicates: baseline before first vaccination. Samples from vaccinated people were obtained from the UK trials COV001 and COV002, which included a single-blind randomized controlled phase 2/3 trial of AZD1222 (ChAdOx1 nCoV-19) in healthy adults. Trial participant PBMC samples were collected at day 0 and day 28 after the second dose for TCRbeta chain sequencing.

The specimen comprised peripheral blood, sampled on day 0 of AZD1222 vaccination. Recombination connected TRBV6-1 to TRBJ1-2; the D gene identity is not certain. The sequence derives from an adult in good health. The CDR3 has the sequence CASSDTSTSNYGYTF. The nucleotides are TGTGCCAGCAGTGATACATCGACTTCTAACTATGGCTACACCTTC.